This section outlines one TCR beta chain sequence together with its context. Its antigen is as yet unknown. This entry belongs to a study of T-cell reconstitution after alpha-beta-depleted transplantation in children. General observations from the study: Some patients owed their high day-60 TCRbeta diversity to surviving recipient T cells and thymic progenitors. Expanded graft clones, several hundred of them, were reportedly the source of alpha-beta T cells about two months after transplant. When one year had passed after transplant, most T-cell counts and diversity came from newly produced T cells.

A TCRbeta library incorporating unique molecular identifiers was prepared. Each CDR3 protein is one row after TCRdb ran MiXCR on the PCR reads. Of 200,000 to 250,000 distinct CDR3 sequences listed, roughly 8.1% are singletons. This specimen consisted of PBMCs, mostly from graft donor cells, obtained 360 days after TCRalphabeta/CD19-depleted stem cell transplant. The sequence derives from a male patient between 2 and 10 years old who had a stem cell transplant for acute myeloid leukemia, so the T cells may come from the graft donor.

The CDR3 nucleotides read TGCGCCAGCAGCTTGGTTGGCGGCGCCTCCGGTAAAAAGGGCTACGAGCAGTACTTC. Its protein is CASSLVGGASGKKGYEQYF. The chain combines TRBV5-1 with TRBJ2-7; D ambiguous. Germline CDR1 is SGHRS and CDR2 is YFSETQ. CDR3 length equals 19 residues. The V gene lost 0 bases and the J gene lost 3 bases, with 25 bases spanning the gap. The full variable domain, rest sourced from reference TRBV5-1 and TRBJ2-7, is KAGVTQTPRYLIKTRGQQVTLSCSPISGHRSVSWYQQTPGQGLQFLFEYFSETQRNKGNFPGRFSGRQFSNSRSEMNVSTLELGDSALYLCASSLVGGASGKKGYEQYFGPGTRLTVT.